Sample share makes the clone carrying this T cell receptor (beta chain) medium-sized (0.01 to 0.1%). Its specificity is unknown. Gene names are the mouse ones. The read stops 4 residues short of the end of the CDR3; the missing end is completed from the germline J gene. A sort of pooled cutaneous lymph node cells used CD4, CD8alpha, NKG2D, NKG2ACE and other stains. cDNA serving as the sequencing template came from extracted, reverse transcribed RNA. Some clones are missing from TCRdb's copy, which holds only in-frame ones; the method was immunoSEQ multiplex PCR. This sample carries under 7,000 clones, none of them present only once. The data belong to a study of CD8+ T cells in alopecia areata. Study-level information: The graft donors were 6-12-month-old C3H/HeJ mice with spontaneous alopecia, and their skin went to approximately 7-10-week-old female C3H/HeJ mice.

Germline trimming cut 5 bases from V and 2 bases from J; bases unmatched to any gene: 9. Germline CDR1 and CDR2: SGHSA and FRNQAP. The CDR3 consists of 16 residues. Study findings and constraints: An increase in clonality over normal scalp was evident in lesional scalp, especially alopecia totalis/universalis. Mice gave a clearer picture of TCR sharing than patients did, possibly for HLA-related reasons. Normal skin's resident alphabeta T cells are also sequenced in scalp samples.

Sequenced sample: CD8+ T cells sorted from a lymph node. The sequence was obtained from a C3H/HeJ mouse with alopecia areata. The strain's MHC: H2-k. The chain links TRBV16 to TRBJ2-3; 8 nucleotides agree with TRBD2. The CDR3 bases that were read are TGTGCAAGCAGCACGGGGGGGCGCGGAAATGCAGAA. Encoded protein: CASSTGGRGNAE. The complete CDR3 protein is CASSTGGRGNAETLYF.